Following are 23 T cell receptor beta chains from one sample sequenced in a study of cytomegalovirus exposure and HLA in healthy donors. Primers: 60 Vbeta forward and 13 Jbeta reverse. The assay was immunoSEQ multiplex PCR, and TCRdb's table has in-frame clones only and misses some. The sample's table shows 200,000 to 250,000 clones. The sample comprised PBMCs. The receptor source for this set is a woman younger than 45 in good health and CMV-seropositive.

The gene calls are TRBV5-1 and TRBJ2-5, with 9 nucleotides matching TRBD1. The CDR3 covers 15 residues. Unmatched junction bases numbered 6, after V lost 4 bases and J lost 2 bases. Germline CDR1 and CDR2: SGHRS and YFSETQ. CDR3 sequence reads: CASSQTGGGQETQYF. The CDR3, as DNA: TGCGCCAGCAGCCAAACAGGGGGCGGACAAGAGACCCAGTACTTC.

The chain is built from TRBV29-1 and TRBJ1-1, with a tentative D call TRBD1 (5 bases). The CDR3 loop spans 17 amino acids. V lost 4 bases, J lost 3 bases, and 24 bases lay in between. Germline lookup yields CDR1 SQVTM and CDR2 ANQGSEA. As DNA, the CDR3 is TGCAGCGTTGGCCACCCCCCGGACACGTCGTGGGACACTGAAGCTTTCTTT. Its translation: CSVGHPPDTSWDTEAFF.

The rearrangement uses TRBV7-7 and TRBJ2-7; 9 positions agree with TRBD1. Trimming removed 5 bases from V and 2 bases from J; junction bases left unmatched: 4. This CDR3 comprises 14 residues. Per the germline V gene, CDR1 is SSHAT and CDR2 is FNYEAQ (reference sequence). Here the CDR3 reads CASSPGTGPYEQYF. For the CDR3, the DNA is TGTGCCAGCAGCCCCGGGACAGGGCCCTACGAGCAGTACTTC.

The chain combines TRBV28 with TRBJ1-1; D unresolved. CDR3 length: 15 residues. CDR1 is MDHEN, CDR2 SYDVKM, per germline. V was clipped by 3 bases and J by 3 bases, with 14 bases between them. The chain's CDR3 is CASSFREAEDTEAFF. CDR3 sequence (DNA): TGTGCCAGCAGTTTTCGCGAAGCTGAGGACACTGAAGCTTTCTTT.

V usage is TRBV10-3 and J usage is TRBJ1-1; 9 bases agree with TRBD1. The CDR3 is made up of 13 amino acids. Germline loops: CDR1 ENHRY, CDR2 SYGVKD. V trimming: 10 bases; J trimming: 3 bases; junction bases outside the gene matches: 6. CDR3 amino acids: CATRTGDDTEAFF. In nucleotides, the CDR3 is TGTGCCACCCGGACAGGGGACGACACTGAAGCTTTCTTT.

The chain carries TRBV6-5 and TRBJ1-6; 7 bases agree with TRBD1. Germline trimming cut 2 bases from V and 7 bases from J; bases unmatched to any gene: 5. The CDR3 runs to 15 residues. The germline V gene has CDR1 MNHEY and CDR2 SVGAGI. CDR3 sequence (DNA): TGTGCCAGCAGTTACCTCGGGACAGAGAATTCACCCCTCCACTTT. Residues: CASSYLGTENSPLHF.

The chain combines TRBV2 with TRBJ2-3, with D uncertain. The CDR3 length is 11 residues. Germline V gene data show CDR1 as SNHLY and CDR2 as FYNNEI. V was clipped by 4 bases and J by 4 bases, with 3 bases between them. The CDR3: CASSAADTQYF. The CDR3 bases are TGTGCCAGCAGTGCGGCAGATACGCAGTATTTT. The full variable domain, with the rest looked up from reference TRBV2 and TRBJ2-3, is EPEVTQTPSHQVTQMGQEVILRCVPISNHLYFYWYRQILGQKVEFLVSFYNNEISEKSEIFDDQFSVERPDGSNFTLKIRSTKLEDSAMYFCASSAADTQYFGPGTRLTVL.

The chain has TRBV14 and TRBJ2-4; no definite D call. With 0 bases removed from V and 4 bases from J, the gap between germline ends came to 7 bases. CDR1 and CDR2 from the germline V gene are SGHDN and FVKESK. CDR3 size: 14 residues. CDR3 bases: TGTGCCAGCAGCCAAGACAGCAGGAAAAACATTCAGTACTTC. This translates into CASSQDSRKNIQYF.

The rearrangement links TRBV30 to TRBJ2-1, with D tentatively TRBD2 (6 bases). This CDR3 has 15 amino acids. CDR1 GTSNPN and CDR2 SVGIG come from the germline V gene (reference sequence). The V end lost 0 bases, the J end lost 6 bases, and 15 bases lay between the germline ends. CDR3 DNA sequence: TGTGCCTGGAGTGTACCGCGGGACCCCATCAATGAGCAGTTCTTC. It translates to CAWSVPRDPINEQFF.

This rearrangement joins TRBV28 to TRBJ2-7, with 7 bases lining up with TRBD1. This CDR3 comprises 14 residues. CDR1 and CDR2 from the germline V gene are MDHEN and SYDVKM. J lost 2 bases, V lost 3 bases, and 4 bases had no gene match. CDR3 DNA: TGTGCCAGCAGTTTCCCGGGACAGACCTACGAGCAGTACTTC. This gives the protein CASSFPGQTYEQYF.

The CDR3 protein is CASSMNRGADTQYF. The CDR3 DNA reads TGTGCCAGCAGTATGAACCGCGGGGCAGATACGCAGTATTTT. The gene calls are TRBV7-7 and TRBJ2-3, with D tentatively TRBD2 (6 bases). The germline V gene has CDR1 SSHAT and CDR2 FNYEAQ (reference sequence). The CDR3 is 14 amino acids. V was shortened by 6 bases and J by 4 bases, with 14 bases between the two germline ends.

The chain joins TRBV2 to TRBJ2-1, with D uncertain. Germline V lookup: CDR1 SNHLY, CDR2 FYNNEI. The CDR3 consists of 11 residues. With 6 bases removed from V and 9 bases from J, the gap between germline ends came to 9 bases. CDR3 protein: CASSPISEQFF. The CDR3 bases are TGTGCCAGCAGCCCCATTAGTGAGCAGTTCTTC.

The chain couples TRBV27 to TRBJ2-1; possible D gene TRBD2, 6 bases. There are 17 residues in the CDR3. Trimming stripped 6 bases from V and 4 bases from J, with 22 bases between. Germline-derived CDR1 and CDR2 are MNHEY and SMNVEV (reference sequence). The CDR3 here is CASSSPGGTSSYNEQFF. CDR3 nucleotides: TGTGCCAGCAGCTCCCCGGGCGGGACCTCCTCGTACAATGAGCAGTTCTTC.

The chain couples TRBV7-2 to TRBJ2-2, with TRBD2 identical over 12 bases. V was clipped by 5 bases and J by 4 bases; unmatched bases: 5. The germline CDR1 and CDR2 sequences are SGHTA and FQGNSA. This CDR3 contains 16 residues. CDR3 DNA: TGTGCCAGCAGCCCCCCGGGACTAGCGGGCACCGGGGAGCTGTTTTTT. It translates to CASSPPGLAGTGELFF.

The genes are TRBV5-1 and TRBJ2-1; D ambiguous. Germline V CDR1 and CDR2: SGHRS, YFSETQ. There are 15 residues in the CDR3. The V end was cut by 8 bases, the J end by 0 bases, with 15 bases between. Here the CDR3 reads CASQRSSYSYNEQFF. CDR3 nucleotide sequence: TGCGCCAGTCAAAGGAGTAGCTACTCCTACAATGAGCAGTTCTTC.

This chain connects TRBV28 to TRBJ1-4, with 9 bases lining up with TRBD1. CDR3 size: 14 residues. With 6 bases clipped from V and 4 bases from J, the junction kept 3 bases outside the gene matches. Germline values: CDR1 MDHEN, CDR2 SYDVKM. The CDR3 nucleotides read TGTGCCAGCAGGGACAGGGGAGGTAATGAAAAACTGTTTTTT. It is translated as CASRDRGGNEKLFF.

This chain links TRBV5-1 with TRBJ2-5; D remains ambiguous. Trimming left V 3 bases short and J 7 bases short, with 13 bases between. Germline values: CDR1 SGHRS, CDR2 YFSETQ. The CDR3 is 13 amino acids. The CDR3 region is CASSSGDSGTQYF. The CDR3 DNA reads TGCGCCAGCAGCTCCGGCGACTCGGGGACCCAGTACTTC.

The chain is built from TRBV28 and TRBJ2-4; 8 positions match TRBD1. CDR3 size: 14 residues. Germline V gene sequence: CDR1 MDHEN, CDR2 SYDVKM. The V segment lost 6 bases and the J segment 3 bases; nucleotides outside the gene matches: 4. The CDR3: CASREGTGKNIQYF. The CDR3 nucleotides are TGTGCCAGCAGGGAGGGGACAGGCAAAAACATTCAGTACTTC.

This sequence joins TRBV27 and TRBJ2-7; the D gene is possibly TRBD2 (6 bases). V shed 5 bases and J shed 5 bases, with 16 bases lying between them. The CDR3 is 14 amino acids. Germline loops: CDR1 MNHEY, CDR2 SMNVEV (reference sequence). CDR3 sequence reads: CASSLRSWGDEQYF. The CDR3 coding sequence is TGTGCCAGCAGTCTCCGATCCTGGGGGGACGAGCAGTACTTC.

This chain uses TRBV27 with TRBJ1-1; TRBD1 agrees at 7 bases. The CDR3 has 16 residues. CDR1 is MNHEY, CDR2 SMNVEV, per germline (reference sequence). After removal of 5 bases from V and 1 base from J, the junction contained 10 bases not matched to a gene. For the CDR3, the DNA is TGTGCCAGCAGTATCACAGGGGCCGACTGGAACACTGAAGCTTTCTTT. It yields the protein CASSITGADWNTEAFF.

CDR3 amino acids: CASRLSGETEAFF. DNA of the CDR3: TGCGCCAGCAGATTATCAGGGGAAACTGAAGCTTTCTTT. This rearrangement joins TRBV5-1 to TRBJ1-1, with D perhaps TRBD1 (6 bases). This CDR3 has 13 residues. Trimming cost V 5 bases and J 5 bases, with 13 bases left between them. Per germline, CDR1 SGHRS and CDR2 YFSETQ.

The chain is built from TRBV4-2 and TRBJ2-3, with 9 bases that match TRBD2. V shed 0 bases, J shed 2 bases, and the junction held 6 bases outside the gene matches. Germline values: CDR1 LGHNA, CDR2 YNFKEQ. The CDR3 has 17 amino acids. CDR3 in DNA: TGTGCCAGCAGCCAAGATTTGGCGGGGGGGCTCACAGATACGCAGTATTTT. Encoded protein: CASSQDLAGGLTDTQYF.

The chain employs TRBV19 and TRBJ1-5; D gene unclear. The germline gives CDR1 LNHDA, CDR2 SQIVND (reference sequence). V lost 3 bases and J 6 bases, leaving 18 bases between the germline ends. The CDR3 runs to 16 residues. The CDR3 loop is CASSIVPGEEGQPQHF. The DNA for the CDR3 is TGTGCCAGTAGTATCGTCCCCGGGGAAGAGGGTCAGCCCCAGCATTTT.